These 13 T cell receptor beta chains originate from one sample sequenced in a study of a mutant IDH1 vaccine in newly diagnosed glioma. TCRdb's copy holds only in-frame clones and misses some; the assay was immunoSEQ multiplex PCR. Here the sample spans around 99,000 clones, roughly 77% being singletons. Indicated time point: baseline, week 1 (first vaccination visit). Regarding treatment: pre-vaccination baseline after standard-of-care therapy. Source: PBMCs, taken from a glioma patient treated with radiotherapy, temozolomide or both. The receptors originated from a man in his forties or fifties with glioma.

This chain connects TRBV7-2 to TRBJ2-7; possibly TRBD2 for D (7 bases). Trimming took 0 bases from V and 4 from J, leaving 19 bases between them. CDR3 length: 17 amino acids. Germline CDR1 and CDR2: SGHTA and FQGNSA. CDR3 DNA: TGTGCCAGCAGCTTAGCGCGGGGGCGGCTAGCCCCTTACGAGCAGTACTTC. It is translated as CASSLARGRLAPYEQYF.

This chain joins TRBV19 and TRBJ1-5; D unclear. Deletions cut 6 bases from V and 0 bases from J, with 6 bases between. Germline V gene data show CDR1 as LNHDA and CDR2 as SQIVND (reference sequence). This CDR3 is 13 amino acids long. The CDR3 nucleotides read TGTGCCAGTAGAACAAGTAGCAATCAGCCCCAGCATTTT. Translating gives CASRTSSNQPQHF.

The chain uses TRBV5-1 and TRBJ2-7; 9 nucleotides match TRBD2. Trimming cost V 4 bases and J 0 bases; bases outside gene matches: 8. Germline V lookup: CDR1 SGHRS, CDR2 YFSETQ. The CDR3 has 16 amino acids. CDR3 sequence: CASSPKSGGLSYEQYF. CDR3 DNA: TGCGCCAGCAGCCCGAAGAGCGGGGGGCTCTCCTACGAGCAGTACTTC. The full variable domain, completed using reference TRBV5-1 and TRBJ2-7, is KAGVTQTPRYLIKTRGQQVTLSCSPISGHRSVSWYQQTPGQGLQFLFEYFSETQRNKGNFPGRFSGRQFSNSRSEMNVSTLELGDSALYLCASSPKSGGLSYEQYFGPGTRLTVT.

The chain has TRBV10-3 and TRBJ1-3; D unclear. V lost 2 bases, J lost 0 bases, and 5 bases lay in between. This CDR3 has 14 amino acids. CDR1 and CDR2 from the germline V gene are ENHRY and SYGVKD. This CDR3 is CAISEVISGNTIYF. CDR3 sequence (DNA): TGTGCCATCAGTGAGGTCATCTCTGGAAACACCATATATTTT.

The rearrangement joins TRBV29-1 to TRBJ1-6; the D is unclear. Trimming left V 3 bases short and J 0 bases short, with 12 bases between. Germline lookup yields CDR1 SQVTM and CDR2 ANQGSEA. This CDR3 contains 16 residues. This CDR3 reads CSVEDLVSSYNSPLHF. The CDR3 coding sequence is TGCAGCGTTGAGGACTTGGTGAGCTCCTATAATTCACCCCTCCACTTT. Full variable domain (outside the CDR3, taken from reference TRBV29-1 and TRBJ1-6): SAVISQKPSRDICQRGTSLTIQCQVDSQVTMMFWYRQQPGQSLTLIATANQGSEATYESGFVIDKFPISRPNLTFSTLTVSNMSPEDSSIYLCSVEDLVSSYNSPLHFGNGTRLTVT.

The J gene is TRBJ2-3, the V gene TRBV6-4; TRBD2 aligns across 8 bases. V shed 2 bases, J shed 6 bases, and the junction held 10 bases outside the gene matches. Per the germline V gene, CDR1 is MRHNA and CDR2 is SNTAGT. The CDR3 totals 16 residues. The CDR3 region is CASSDPEGREADTQYF. The CDR3 DNA follows: TGTGCCAGCAGTGACCCGGAGGGGCGGGAGGCGGATACGCAGTATTTT.

V gene TRBV7-9 combines with J gene TRBJ1-1; unclear D gene. The CDR3 extends over 13 amino acids. CDR1 SEHNR and CDR2 FQNEAQ come from the germline V gene (reference sequence). The V and J ends lost 4 bases and 5 bases respectively, with 11 bases between them. This CDR3 is CASSSPPGTEAFF. Here the CDR3 DNA reads TGTGCCAGCAGCTCCCCCCCGGGGACTGAAGCTTTCTTT. The full variable domain, rest sourced from reference TRBV7-9 and TRBJ1-1, is DTGVSQNPRHKITKRGQNVTFRCDPISEHNRLYWYRQTLGQGPEFLTYFQNEAQLEKSRLLSDRFSAERPKGSFSTLEIQRTEQGDSAMYLCASSSPPGTEAFFGQGTRLTVV.

The J gene is TRBJ2-1, the V gene TRBV10-3; perhaps TRBD2 as D (6 bases). The CDR3 spans 15 residues. Trimming removed 0 bases from V and 4 bases from J, with 10 bases in between. Germline CDR1 ENHRY, CDR2 SYGVKD. The DNA for the CDR3 is TGTGCCATCAGTGAGTCGGGGGAGGCATACAATGAGCAGTTCTTC. Encoded protein: CAISESGEAYNEQFF.

The rearrangement links TRBV7-2 to TRBJ2-1, with unresolved D. This CDR3 has 13 amino acids. V lost 3 bases and J 12 bases, leaving 15 bases between the germline ends. Per germline, CDR1 SGHTA and CDR2 FQGNSA. CDR3 sequence reads: CASSLEGLVVQFF. DNA for the CDR3: TGTGCCAGCAGCTTGGAAGGGCTAGTGGTGCAGTTCTTC.

The rearrangement joins TRBV2 to TRBJ2-5; TRBD1 or TRBD2 may be the D gene (5 bases each). The CDR3 is 13 amino acids. The germline V and J ends were trimmed by 4 bases and 3 bases, with 9 bases remaining between them. The germline CDR1 and CDR2 sequences are SNHLY and FYNNEI. CDR3 DNA: TGTGCCAGCAGTGCGACAGCGGAAGAGACCCAGTACTTC. Translating gives CASSATAEETQYF. Looking up the rest from reference TRBV2 and TRBJ2-5 gives the full variable domain: EPEVTQTPSHQVTQMGQEVILRCVPISNHLYFYWYRQILGQKVEFLVSFYNNEISEKSEIFDDQFSVERPDGSNFTLKIRSTKLEDSAMYFCASSATAEETQYFGPGTRLLVL.

This rearrangement joins TRBV29-1 to TRBJ1-4; no reliable D call. Trimming removed 7 bases at V and 7 bases at J, with 19 bases between. Germline V gene sequence: CDR1 SQVTM, CDR2 ANQGSEA. The CDR3 has 14 amino acids. DNA for the CDR3: TGCAGCGCCGATATGGTGGGGATCGGTGAAAAACTGTTTTTT. This codes for CSADMVGIGEKLFF.

The chain couples TRBV7-8 to TRBJ1-2, with D maybe TRBD1 (6 bases). The CDR3 totals 16 residues. Germline V lookup: CDR1 SGHVS, CDR2 FQNEAQ. V dropped 1 base and J dropped 6 bases, with 18 bases sitting between them. The CDR3 nucleotides are TGTGCCAGCAGCTTAGGGTCAGGGGTCGCGGGGGATGGCTACACCTTC. This translates into CASSLGSGVAGDGYTF. Full variable domain (outside the CDR3, taken from reference TRBV7-8 and TRBJ1-2): GAGVSQSPRYKVAKRGQDVALRCDPISGHVSLFWYQQALGQGPEFLTYFQNEAQLDKSGLPSDRFFAERPEGSVSTLKIQRTQQEDSAVYLCASSLGSGVAGDGYTFGSGTRLTVV.

V gene TRBV6-6 combines with J gene TRBJ1-1; TRBD1 matches 9 bases. This CDR3 is 14 amino acids long. The junction had 9 bases not matched to a gene; V was cut back by 7 bases and J by 6 bases. Per germline, CDR1 MNHNY and CDR2 SVGAGI (reference sequence). In nucleotides, the CDR3 is TGTGCCAGCACCCGGACAGGGGAAGGGGCTGAAGCTTTCTTT. Protein: CASTRTGEGAEAFF.